The text below deals with one TCR beta chain. Antigen: not known. This sample is drawn from a study of cytomegalovirus exposure and HLA in healthy donors. Overall study context: Caucasian-associated ancestry cluster membership applied to 75% to 85% of approximately 400 genotyped donors. Study-wide points: In vitro data verified a few CMV-associated chains as specific for CMV antigens.

PCR involved 60 Vbeta and 13 Jbeta primers. Clones were sequenced by immunoSEQ multiplex PCR, and TCRdb holds only the in-frame ones, with some missing. The repertoire has over 130,000 clones, around 75% of them found once; the top ten carry about 1.3%. Germline CDR1 and CDR2: MNHEY and SVGAGI. V was pared by 6 bases and J by 2 bases, with 9 bases of the junction left unmatched. The CDR3 runs to 15 residues. This clonotype was obtained from a female donor in good health and CMV-seronegative. Sequences were obtained from PBMCs. The chain is built from TRBV6-5 and TRBJ1-1, with 7 bases that match TRBD1. The CDR3 sequence is CASRLRDSRNTEAFF. CDR3 in DNA: TGTGCCAGCAGATTACGGGACAGCCGAAACACTGAAGCTTTCTTT.